This T cell receptor beta chain was identified in a study of blood T cell repertoires in COVID-19. Overall study: The samples span acute and convalescent COVID-19 from the United States, Italy and Spain.

Categorization into cohorts depended on clinical history that participants reported. Germline values: CDR1 LNHNV, CDR2 YYDKDF (reference sequence). This CDR3 region has 12 residues. The V end lost 4 bases, the J end lost 10 bases, and 10 bases lay between the germline ends. Only in-frame clones appear in the TCRdb table, and some are missing; sequencing was by immunoSEQ multiplex PCR. The repertoire consists of 350,000 to 450,000 clones, with roughly four fifths occurring once and the leading ten covering 5% to 5.5%. The gene calls are TRBV15 and TRBJ1-4; a weak D match, TRBD1 (5 bases). Sample: PBMCs or T cells enriched from blood (not recorded which). This receptor was identified in a woman between 50 and 59 years old who had recovered from COVID-19. CDR3 residues: CATSMQGSKLFF. CDR3 sequence (DNA): TGTGCCACCAGCATGCAGGGCTCAAAACTGTTTTTT.